The following is a TCR beta chain sequence with its context. The antigen remains unidentified. The data belong to a study of cytomegalovirus exposure and HLA in healthy donors. Study background: An earlier analysis found 95 million to 140 million unique TCR beta sequences from around 180 million T cells.

Overall study results and limits: There were some public TCRs occurring in many donors, but most TCR sequences were rare. It was reported in a later analysis that an Asian-associated ancestry cluster showed fewer N-insertions than the roughly 670-donor mean.

60 Vbeta and 13 Jbeta primers were used in PCR. The table came from immunoSEQ multiplex PCR; TCRdb's copy has only in-frame clones and leaves some out. The sample shows about 73,000 clones, 75% of them seen only once. Trimming took off 1 base at V and 4 bases at J, with 10 bases between the two ends. The CDR3 runs 13 residues. The V gene's germline CDR1 is GTSNPN and CDR2 SVGIG (reference sequence). What was sequenced was PBMCs. The sequence came from a man in his 70s in good health and CMV-seronegative. The rearrangement links TRBV30 to TRBJ1-1; the D is unclear. CDR3 DNA: TGTGCCTGGAGTGCCCTCATGAGCACTGAAGCTTTCTTT. Its protein product is CAWSALMSTEAFF.